Listed below are T cell receptor beta chains from one sample, sequenced in a study of regulatory T cells in long-lasting Graves disease. TCRdb itself ran the multiplex PCR reads through MiXCR, one entry per CDR3 protein. This table holds 200,000 to 250,000 distinct CDR3 sequences, around 20% found once. The sample also formed part of further work on T cells in Graves' hyperthyroidism and ophthalmopathy.

Source: peripheral blood mononuclear cells (PBMCs), taken at new diagnosis, from a patient treated with antithyroid drugs. The receptors come from a woman aged 30 to 39 with Graves disease. Each CDR3 is given without its conserved first and last residue. The order of the fields is J gene, D gene, V gene, CDR3 protein. A D gene is named only where the DNA matches it firmly.

J: TRBJ2-1; D: -; V: TRBV20-1; CDR3: SARVHGGGEQF
J: TRBJ2-7; D: -; V: TRBV5-6; CDR3: ASSQHYEQY
J: TRBJ2-3; D: -; V: TRBV7-8; CDR3: ASSLVRGTDTQY
J: TRBJ2-7; D: TRBD2; V: TRBV10-2; CDR3: ASSAGLAGAGGYEQY
J: TRBJ2-1; D: TRBD1; V: TRBV28; CDR3: ASNYDRAPDEQF
J: TRBJ1-1; D: -; V: TRBV20-1; CDR3: SANWGGNTEAF
J: TRBJ1-1; D: -; V: TRBV7-2; CDR3: ASRFVQGKTEAF
J: TRBJ2-2; D: -; V: TRBV19; CDR3: ASTPMGVNTGELF
J: TRBJ2-1; D: TRBD1; V: TRBV12-3/TRBV12-4; CDR3: ASSKQTGVDEQF
J: TRBJ2-6; D: -; V: TRBV27; CDR3: ASSPPVVSGANVLT
J: TRBJ1-4; D: -; V: TRBV6-1; CDR3: ASLPRGRREKLF
J: TRBJ2-5; D: -; V: TRBV7-9; CDR3: ASSRDPAGKGEETQY
J: TRBJ2-1; D: -; V: TRBV20-1; CDR3: SARGTPSSYNEQF
J: TRBJ2-4; D: -; V: TRBV6-2/TRBV6-3; CDR3: ASSYSDRAKNIQY
J: TRBJ2-3; D: TRBD1; V: TRBV12-3/TRBV12-4; CDR3: ASSRTGATDTQY
J: TRBJ1-1; D: TRBD1; V: TRBV12-3/TRBV12-4; CDR3: ASSRDRGRGTEAF
J: TRBJ1-6; D: -; V: TRBV11-2; CDR3: ASSKDSANSPLH
J: TRBJ2-3; D: -; V: TRBV5-1; CDR3: ASTNYRDSTDTQY
J: TRBJ1-1; D: -; V: TRBV12-3/TRBV12-4; CDR3: ASSLALGLGTEAF
J: TRBJ2-3; D: -; V: TRBV20-1; CDR3: SARGLGGFTDTQY
J: TRBJ2-3; D: -; V: TRBV4-1; CDR3: ASSQDAWQTDTQY
J: TRBJ1-1; D: -; V: TRBV19; CDR3: ASSIDLAANTEAF
J: TRBJ1-4; D: -; V: TRBV11-1; CDR3: ASSPDLGNEKLF
J: TRBJ1-5; D: -; V: TRBV20-1; CDR3: SAWVWGGEGQPQH
J: TRBJ1-1; D: TRBD1; V: TRBV19; CDR3: ASSIRRGAEAF
J: TRBJ1-1; D: -; V: TRBV12-5; CDR3: ASAANTEAF
J: TRBJ2-5; D: TRBD1; V: TRBV12-3/TRBV12-4; CDR3: ASSFGTYDRAGETQY
J: TRBJ2-7; D: TRBD1; V: TRBV12-5; CDR3: ASGFRQGGGYEQY
J: TRBJ1-2; D: TRBD1; V: TRBV2; CDR3: ASSAETGNTYNYGYT
J: TRBJ1-2; D: -; V: TRBV7-2; CDR3: ASSLSTGGYGYT
J: TRBJ2-3; D: -; V: TRBV2; CDR3: ASTRRQTGQVVQY
J: TRBJ1-6; D: TRBD1; V: TRBV6-1; CDR3: ASRDRTGARRNSPLH
J: TRBJ1-1; D: -; V: TRBV7-2; CDR3: ASSQPPGAGGEAF
J: TRBJ1-1; D: -; V: TRBV2; CDR3: ASRKQGSKGTEAF
J: TRBJ2-3; D: -; V: TRBV9; CDR3: ASSVAPFAGTTDTQY
J: -; D: -; V: TRBV6-1; CDR3: ASSSPGGGAGYEQF
J: TRBJ1-5; D: -; V: TRBV12-3/TRBV12-4; CDR3: ASSLAGRRPQH
J: TRBJ2-7; D: TRBD2; V: TRBV2; CDR3: ASSTSGASYEQY
J: TRBJ1-6; D: -; V: TRBV28; CDR3: ASSLNEVLMGLH
J: TRBJ2-6; D: TRBD1; V: TRBV24-1; CDR3: ATSDGQGYSGANVLT
J: TRBJ1-2; D: -; V: TRBV28; CDR3: ASFDYGYT
J: TRBJ2-5; D: -; V: TRBV6-1; CDR3: ASRRGPETQY
J: TRBJ1-2; D: -; V: TRBV28; CDR3: ASSLWGSGYT
J: TRBJ2-7; D: TRBD2; V: TRBV7-2; CDR3: ASGSGTSGMVQY
J: TRBJ1-1; D: -; V: TRBV12-3/TRBV12-4; CDR3: ASTTGGLATEAF
J: TRBJ1-5; D: TRBD1; V: TRBV19; CDR3: ASSRIQGAGDQPQH
J: TRBJ2-1; D: TRBD1; V: TRBV28; CDR3: ASSWTGYNEQF
J: TRBJ2-5; D: TRBD2; V: TRBV7-9; CDR3: ASSPRGTSGSWGQETQY
J: TRBJ2-5; D: -; V: TRBV6-5; CDR3: ASSYSVGDRRIRTQY
J: TRBJ1-4; D: TRBD1; V: TRBV6-5; CDR3: ASSYSPGQGTKLF
J: TRBJ1-1; D: TRBD1; V: TRBV20-1; CDR3: SASRDRGFSEAF